This note documents a single T cell receptor (beta chain) sequence. The data originate from a study of cytomegalovirus exposure and HLA in healthy donors. Profiling relied on immunoSEQ multiplex PCR, and the TCRdb table lists in-frame clones only, not all of them. The repertoire holds some 60,000 clones, with 90% to 97% as singletons. Germline V gene sequence: CDR1 SGHDT, CDR2 YYEEEE. There are 15 residues in the CDR3. V was shortened by 6 bases and J by 7 bases, with 20 bases between the two germline ends. The clonotype comes from a man in his late teens or twenties in good health and CMV-seronegative. This chain links TRBV5-6 with TRBJ2-1, with a possible D match to TRBD2 (6 bases). The sample taken for sequencing was PBMCs. This CDR3 is CASTPGVVAFNEQFF. CDR3 sequence (DNA): TGTGCCAGCACCCCGGGAGTGGTAGCGTTTAATGAGCAGTTCTTC.